Described below is a single TCR beta chain sequence and its context. Assay: immunoSEQ multiplex PCR; the TCRdb copy retains only in-frame clones and omits some. The repertoire holds some 100,000 clones, with over 95% as singletons. This record comes from a study of technical replicates of blood from a few donors. The sample was T cells isolated from PBMCs. The receptor was isolated from a human donor in good health.

The CDR3 coding sequence is TGTGCCAGCAGCCAAGATCCCAACCTAGCGGTCTACGAGCAGTACTTC. The encoded protein is CASSQDPNLAVYEQYF. The chain employs TRBV14 and TRBJ2-7; 7 bases match TRBD2. Germline CDR1 SGHDN, CDR2 FVKESK. CDR3 length: 16 amino acids. Trimming at V came to 0 bases and at J to 3 bases, leaving 8 bases not matched to a gene.